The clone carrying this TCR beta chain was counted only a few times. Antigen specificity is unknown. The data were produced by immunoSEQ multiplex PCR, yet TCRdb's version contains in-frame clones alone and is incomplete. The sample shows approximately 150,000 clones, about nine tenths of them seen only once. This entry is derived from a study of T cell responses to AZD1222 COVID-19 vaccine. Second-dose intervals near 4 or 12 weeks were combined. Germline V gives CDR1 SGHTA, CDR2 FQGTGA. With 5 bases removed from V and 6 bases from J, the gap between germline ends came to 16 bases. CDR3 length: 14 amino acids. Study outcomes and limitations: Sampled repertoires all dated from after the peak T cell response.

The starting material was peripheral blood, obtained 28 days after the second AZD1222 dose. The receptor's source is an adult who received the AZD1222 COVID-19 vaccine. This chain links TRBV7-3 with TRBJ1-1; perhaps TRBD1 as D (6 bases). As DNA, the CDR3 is TGTGCCAGCAGCCTAGAGGGGGGTCCCTCTGAAGCTTTCTTT. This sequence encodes CASSLEGGPSEAFF.